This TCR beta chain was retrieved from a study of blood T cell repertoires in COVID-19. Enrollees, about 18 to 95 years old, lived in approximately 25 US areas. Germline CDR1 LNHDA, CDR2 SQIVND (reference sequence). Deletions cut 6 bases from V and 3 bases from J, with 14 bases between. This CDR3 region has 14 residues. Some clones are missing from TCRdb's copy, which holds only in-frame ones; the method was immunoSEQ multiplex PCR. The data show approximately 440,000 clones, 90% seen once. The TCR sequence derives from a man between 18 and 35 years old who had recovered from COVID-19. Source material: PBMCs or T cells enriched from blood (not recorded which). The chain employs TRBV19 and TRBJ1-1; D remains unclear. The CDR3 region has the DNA TGTGCCAGTAGATCTGCCGGGTTGGACACTGAAGCTTTCTTT. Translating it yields CASRSAGLDTEAFF. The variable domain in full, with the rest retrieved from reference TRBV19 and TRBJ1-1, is DGGITQSPKYLFRKEGQNVTLSCEQNLNHDAMYWYRQDPGQGLRLIYYSQIVNDFQKGDIAEGYSVSREKKESFPLTVTSAQKNPTAFYLCASRSAGLDTEAFFGQGTRLTVV.